This T cell receptor (beta chain) was identified in a study of blood T cell repertoires in COVID-19. Sequencing used immunoSEQ multiplex PCR; TCRdb keeps in-frame clones, though not all of them. The sample yields about 200,000 clones, 80% to 90% seen once. Sequenced sample: PBMCs or T cells enriched from blood (not recorded which). This clonotype originated in a woman aged 40 to 49 with acute COVID-19.

The CDR3 DNA follows: TGTGCCAGCAGGGAAAGCGGGAGGTACACAGATACGCAGTATTTT. It yields the protein CASRESGRYTDTQYF. The rearrangement joins TRBV27 to TRBJ2-3; 9 positions match TRBD2. This CDR3 is 15 amino acids long. CDR1 is MNHEY and CDR2 is SMNVEV in the germline V gene (reference sequence). Trimming took 6 bases from V and 2 from J; bases not matched to a gene: 6.